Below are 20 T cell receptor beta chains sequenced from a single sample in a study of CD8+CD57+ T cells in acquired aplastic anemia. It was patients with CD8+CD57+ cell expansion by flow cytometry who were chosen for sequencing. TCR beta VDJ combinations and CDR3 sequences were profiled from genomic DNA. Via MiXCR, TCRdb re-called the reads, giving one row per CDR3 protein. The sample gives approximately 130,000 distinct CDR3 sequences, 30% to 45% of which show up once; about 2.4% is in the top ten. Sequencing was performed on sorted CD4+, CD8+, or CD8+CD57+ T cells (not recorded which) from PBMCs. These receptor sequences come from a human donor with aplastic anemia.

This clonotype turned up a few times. The CDR3 coding sequence is TGTGCCAGCAGTTATAAAGGTGGCCGCAATCAGCCCCAGCATTTT. Translation gives CASSYKGGRNQPQHF. This rearrangement joins TRBV12-3 or TRBV12-4 to TRBJ1-5; no firm D call. The CDR3 sequence is 15 residues long. V dropped 4 bases and J dropped 2 bases, with 12 bases sitting between them.

For the CDR3, the DNA is TGCAGTGCTGATCCCAGACGATCGGGACAAATCAATCAGCCCCAGCATTTT. This codes for CSADPRRSGQINQPQHF. The chain has TRBV20-1 and TRBJ1-5; D may be TRBD1 (6 bases). This CDR3 has 17 amino acids. Germline V gene lookup returns CDR1 DFQATT and CDR2 SNEGSKA (reference sequence). V lost 5 bases to trimming and J lost 3 bases, with 23 bases between them.

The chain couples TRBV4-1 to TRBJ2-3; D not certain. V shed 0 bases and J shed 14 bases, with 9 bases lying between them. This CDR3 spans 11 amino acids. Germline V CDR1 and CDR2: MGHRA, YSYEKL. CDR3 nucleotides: TGCGCCAGCAGCCAAGATAGAGTAGGGTATTTT. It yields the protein CASSQDRVGYF.

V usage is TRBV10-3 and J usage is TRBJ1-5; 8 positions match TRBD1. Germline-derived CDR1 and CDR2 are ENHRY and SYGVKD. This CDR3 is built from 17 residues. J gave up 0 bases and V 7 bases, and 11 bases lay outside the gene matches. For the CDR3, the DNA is TGTGCCATCAAAACGGGACAGGCCACTTATAGCAATCAGCCCCAGCATTTT. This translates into CAIKTGQATYSNQPQHF.

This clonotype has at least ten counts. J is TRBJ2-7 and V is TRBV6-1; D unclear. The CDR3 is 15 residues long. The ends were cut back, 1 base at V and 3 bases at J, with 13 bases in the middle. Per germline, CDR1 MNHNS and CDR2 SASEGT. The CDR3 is CASSEEKPSFYEQYF. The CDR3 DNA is TGTGCCAGCAGTGAAGAGAAACCGTCGTTCTACGAGCAGTACTTC.

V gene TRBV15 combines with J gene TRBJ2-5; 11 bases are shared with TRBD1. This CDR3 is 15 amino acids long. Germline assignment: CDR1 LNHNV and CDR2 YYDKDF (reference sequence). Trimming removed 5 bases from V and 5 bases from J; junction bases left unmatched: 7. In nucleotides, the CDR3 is TGTGCCACCAGCGCACGGACAGGGGGCGACGAGACCCAGTACTTC. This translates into CATSARTGGDETQYF. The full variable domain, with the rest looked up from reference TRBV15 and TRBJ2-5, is DAMVIQNPRYQVTQFGKPVTLSCSQTLNHNVMYWYQQKSSQAPKLLFHYYDKDFNNEADTPDNFQSRRPNTSFCFLDIRSPGLGDTAMYLCATSARTGGDETQYFGPGTRLLVL.

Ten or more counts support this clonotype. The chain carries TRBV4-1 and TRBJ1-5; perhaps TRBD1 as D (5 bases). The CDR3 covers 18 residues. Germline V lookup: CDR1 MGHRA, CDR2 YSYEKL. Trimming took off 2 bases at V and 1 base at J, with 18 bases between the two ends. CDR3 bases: TGCGCCAGCAGCCAAACTTCCCCTGGATGGGGGAGCAATCAGCCCCAGCATTTT. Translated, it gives CASSQTSPGWGSNQPQHF.

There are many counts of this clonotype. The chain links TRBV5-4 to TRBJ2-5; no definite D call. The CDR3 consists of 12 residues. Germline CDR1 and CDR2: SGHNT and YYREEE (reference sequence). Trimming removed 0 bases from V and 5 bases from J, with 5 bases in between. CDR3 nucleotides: TGTGCCAGCAGCTTGGATGCGGAGACCCAGTACTTC. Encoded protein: CASSLDAETQYF.

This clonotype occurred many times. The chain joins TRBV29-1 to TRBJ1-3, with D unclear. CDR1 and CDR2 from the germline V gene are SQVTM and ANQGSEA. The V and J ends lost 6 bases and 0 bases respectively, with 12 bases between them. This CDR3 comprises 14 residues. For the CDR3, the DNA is TGCAGCGTCCTCGGGAGCCTCTCTGGAAACACCATATATTTT. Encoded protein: CSVLGSLSGNTIYF.

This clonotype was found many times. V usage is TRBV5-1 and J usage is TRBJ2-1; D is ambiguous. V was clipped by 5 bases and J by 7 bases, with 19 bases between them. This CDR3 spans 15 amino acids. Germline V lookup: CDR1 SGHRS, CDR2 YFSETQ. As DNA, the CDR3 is TGCGCCAGCAGTTCCAAGTACACTTCTAGGAATGAGCAGTTCTTC. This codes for CASSSKYTSRNEQFF. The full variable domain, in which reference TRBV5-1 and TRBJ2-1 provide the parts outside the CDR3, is KAGVTQTPRYLIKTRGQQVTLSCSPISGHRSVSWYQQTPGQGLQFLFEYFSETQRNKGNFPGRFSGRQFSNSRSEMNVSTLELGDSALYLCASSSKYTSRNEQFFGPGTRLTVL.

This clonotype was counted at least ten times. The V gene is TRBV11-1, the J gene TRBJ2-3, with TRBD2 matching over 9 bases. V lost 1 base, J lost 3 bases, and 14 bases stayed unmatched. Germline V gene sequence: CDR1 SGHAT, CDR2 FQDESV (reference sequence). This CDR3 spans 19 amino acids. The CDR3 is CASSLGVGSGGGWTDTQYF. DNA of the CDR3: TGTGCCAGCAGCTTAGGGGTTGGTAGCGGGGGAGGATGGACAGATACGCAGTATTTT.

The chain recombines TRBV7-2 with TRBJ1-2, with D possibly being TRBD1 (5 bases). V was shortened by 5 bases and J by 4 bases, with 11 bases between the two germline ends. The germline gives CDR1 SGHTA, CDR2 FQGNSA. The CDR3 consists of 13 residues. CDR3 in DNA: TGTGCCAGCAGCGCGGGACTGTTCTATGGCTACACCTTC. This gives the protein CASSAGLFYGYTF.

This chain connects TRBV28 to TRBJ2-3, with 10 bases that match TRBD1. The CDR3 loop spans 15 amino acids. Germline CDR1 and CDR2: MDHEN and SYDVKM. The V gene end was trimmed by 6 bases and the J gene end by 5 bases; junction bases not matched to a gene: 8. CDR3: CASRSGGQGLDTQYF. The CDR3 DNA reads TGTGCCAGCAGGTCGGGGGGACAGGGGTTAGATACGCAGTATTTT.

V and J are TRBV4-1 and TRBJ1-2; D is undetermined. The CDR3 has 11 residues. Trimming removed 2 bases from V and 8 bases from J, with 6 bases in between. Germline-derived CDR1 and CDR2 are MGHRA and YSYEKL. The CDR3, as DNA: TGCGCCAGCAGCCAAAGTAACGGCTACACCTTC. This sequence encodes CASSQSNGYTF.

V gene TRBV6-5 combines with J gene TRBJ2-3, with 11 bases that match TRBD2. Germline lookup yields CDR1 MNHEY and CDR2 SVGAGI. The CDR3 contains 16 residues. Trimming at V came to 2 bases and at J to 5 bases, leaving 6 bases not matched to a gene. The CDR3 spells CASSYRLAGRGDTQYF. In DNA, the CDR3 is TGTGCCAGCAGTTACCGACTAGCGGGGAGGGGAGATACGCAGTATTTT.

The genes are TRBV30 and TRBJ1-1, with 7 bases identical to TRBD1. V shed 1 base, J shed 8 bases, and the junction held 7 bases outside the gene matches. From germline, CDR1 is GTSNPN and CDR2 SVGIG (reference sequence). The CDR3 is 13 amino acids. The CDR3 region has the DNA TGTGCCTGGAGTGGGTTCGACAGGGCAGAAGCTTTCTTT. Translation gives CAWSGFDRAEAFF.

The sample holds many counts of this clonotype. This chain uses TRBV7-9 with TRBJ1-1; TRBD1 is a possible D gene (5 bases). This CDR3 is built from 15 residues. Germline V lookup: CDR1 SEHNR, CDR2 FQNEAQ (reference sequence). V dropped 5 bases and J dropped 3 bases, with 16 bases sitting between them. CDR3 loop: CASSPTGAGDTEAFF. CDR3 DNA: TGTGCCAGCAGCCCGACTGGGGCCGGTGACACTGAAGCTTTCTTT.

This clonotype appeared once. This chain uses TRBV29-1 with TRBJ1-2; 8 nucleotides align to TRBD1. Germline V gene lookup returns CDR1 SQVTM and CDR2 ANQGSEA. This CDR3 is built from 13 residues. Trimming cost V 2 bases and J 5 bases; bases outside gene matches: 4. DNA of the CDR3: TGCAGCGTTGAAAACGGGACAGGATATGGCTACACCTTC. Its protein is CSVENGTGYGYTF.

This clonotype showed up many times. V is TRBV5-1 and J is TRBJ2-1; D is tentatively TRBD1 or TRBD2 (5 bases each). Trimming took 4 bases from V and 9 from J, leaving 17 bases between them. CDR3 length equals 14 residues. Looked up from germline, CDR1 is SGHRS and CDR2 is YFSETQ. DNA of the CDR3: TGCGCCAGCAGCCTCGGACCAAATGGGGGTGAGCAGTTCTTC. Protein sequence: CASSLGPNGGEQFF.

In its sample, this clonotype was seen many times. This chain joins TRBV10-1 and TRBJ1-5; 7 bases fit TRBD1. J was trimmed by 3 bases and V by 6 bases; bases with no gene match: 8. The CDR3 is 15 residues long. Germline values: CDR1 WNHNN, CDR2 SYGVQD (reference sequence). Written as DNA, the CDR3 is TGCGCCAGCAGAAGTGGACAGGAGTTCAATCAGCCCCAGCATTTT. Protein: CASRSGQEFNQPQHF.